The sequence of this T cell receptor (beta chain) was determined in a study of OX40 agonist ivuxolimab in advanced cancers. Overall study findings and caveats: Clonal expansion in partial responders at 0.1-3.0 mg/kg ranked among the lowest.

The data were produced by immunoSEQ multiplex PCR, yet TCRdb's version contains in-frame clones alone and is incomplete. Seen here are approximately 110,000 clones, approximately 90% observed once, and the top ten hold under 0.95%. V lost 5 bases and J lost 3; bases outside the gene matches: 5. This CDR3 has 15 residues. The germline CDR1 and CDR2 sequences are MNHEY and SMNVEV (reference sequence). A word on this clone: Its antigen is still unknown.

Sequencing was performed on CD4+ or CD8+ T cells sorted from blood, taken in a trial of the OX40 agonist ivuxolimab. The clonotype comes from an adult with an advanced solid tumor such as melanoma, head and neck, liver or kidney cancer. The chain links TRBV27 to TRBJ2-1; 9 bases map to TRBD2. The DNA for the CDR3 is TGTGCCAGCAGTACCCTACTAGCGGGCTACAATGAGCAGTTCTTC. Its protein is CASSTLLAGYNEQFF.